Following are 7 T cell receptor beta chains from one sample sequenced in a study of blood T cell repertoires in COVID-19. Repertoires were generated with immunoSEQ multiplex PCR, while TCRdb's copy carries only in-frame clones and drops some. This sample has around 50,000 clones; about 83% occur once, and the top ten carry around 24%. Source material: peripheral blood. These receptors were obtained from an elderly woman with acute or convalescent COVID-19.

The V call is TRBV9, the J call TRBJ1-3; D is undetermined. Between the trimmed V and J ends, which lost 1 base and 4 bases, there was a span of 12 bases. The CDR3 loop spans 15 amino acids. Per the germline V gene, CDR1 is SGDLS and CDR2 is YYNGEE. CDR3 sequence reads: CASSVMGDLGNTIYF. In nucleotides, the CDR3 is TGTGCCAGCAGCGTAATGGGAGACCTGGGAAACACCATATATTTT.

CDR3: CASRRTGGYEQYF. CDR3 bases: TGTGCCAGCCGAAGGACAGGGGGCTACGAGCAGTACTTC. The chain joins TRBV27 to TRBJ2-7, with 10 positions matching TRBD1. Germline V lookup: CDR1 MNHEY, CDR2 SMNVEV (reference sequence). The CDR3 is made up of 13 amino acids. J lost 3 bases, V lost 8 bases, and 4 bases had no gene match.

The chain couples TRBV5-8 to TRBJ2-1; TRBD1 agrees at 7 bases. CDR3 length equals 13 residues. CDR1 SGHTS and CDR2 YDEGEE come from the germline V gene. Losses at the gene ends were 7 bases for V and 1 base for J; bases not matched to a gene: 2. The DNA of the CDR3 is TGTGCCAGCTCGACAGGGTCCTACAATGAGCAGTTCTTC. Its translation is CASSTGSYNEQFF.

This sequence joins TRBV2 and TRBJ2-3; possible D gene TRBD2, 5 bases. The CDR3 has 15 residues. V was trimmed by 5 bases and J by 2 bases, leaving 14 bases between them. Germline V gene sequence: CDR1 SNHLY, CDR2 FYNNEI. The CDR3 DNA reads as TGTGCCAGCAGTCTCGAGCAGCGGATCACAGATACGCAGTATTTT. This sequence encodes CASSLEQRITDTQYF.

In DNA, the CDR3 is TGTGCCAGCTCACCACCCCCCCAAGCCGACAATGAGCAGTTCTTC. It codes for CASSPPPQADNEQFF. The chain joins TRBV18 to TRBJ2-1; D not certain. The CDR3 is made up of 15 amino acids. V lost 0 bases and J 5 bases, leaving 11 bases between the germline ends. Germline assignment: CDR1 KGHSH and CDR2 LQKENI.

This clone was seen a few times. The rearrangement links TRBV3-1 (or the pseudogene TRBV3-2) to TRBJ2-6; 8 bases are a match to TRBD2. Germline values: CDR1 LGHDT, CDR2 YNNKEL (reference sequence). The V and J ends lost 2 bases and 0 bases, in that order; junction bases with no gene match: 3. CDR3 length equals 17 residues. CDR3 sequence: CASSQNAGGSGANVLTF. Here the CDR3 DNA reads TGTGCCAGCAGCCAAAACGCGGGGGGCTCTGGGGCCAACGTCCTGACTTTC.

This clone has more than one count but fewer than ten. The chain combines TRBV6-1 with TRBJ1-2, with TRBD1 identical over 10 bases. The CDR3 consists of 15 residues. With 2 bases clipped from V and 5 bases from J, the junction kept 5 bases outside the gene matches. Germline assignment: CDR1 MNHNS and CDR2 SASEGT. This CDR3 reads CASSEPGQGMYGYTF. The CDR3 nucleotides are TGTGCCAGCAGTGAACCGGGACAGGGGATGTATGGCTACACCTTC.